This T cell receptor (beta chain) was identified during a study of blood T cell repertoires in COVID-19 (dated by TCRdb to about 2020). Study-wide context: The collaborator samples originated in the United States, Italy and Spain and spanned the acute and convalescent phases of COVID-19. A de-identified subject ID, COVID-19 status, age in years and sex were almost always included in the sample metadata. Where available, HLA class I and class II types were taken from metadata supplied by the sample provider and were not determined by assay-based typing. Subjects who had been exposed to COVID-19, were actively infected with it, or had recovered from it provided the deeply sampled blood TCRbeta repertoires that made up the dataset. Samples came from the ongoing ImmuneRACE study (first 160 participants) plus 1,254 subjects from 6 global collaborators. The material from the prospective study consisted of cDNA or gDNA derived from T cells, B-cell-depleted T cells, or PBMCs. The repertoires were released in a freely available public database meant as a resource for research on the immune response to SARS-CoV-2. Broader findings and caveats from the paper: How much clinical and demographic metadata was included differed by source and by participant, and the metadata was provided uncurated.

TCRbeta CDR3 regions were amplified from genomic DNA using the immunoSEQ Assay, a bias-controlled multiplex PCR. In the authors' own workflow: The number of nucleated cells in each sample was estimated by amplification of reference gene primers within the assay. To quantify the absolute abundance of each unique TCRbeta CDR3 rearrangement, sequence reads were collapsed and filtered. For each sample, productive Simpson clonality was calculated by taking the square root of Simpson's diversity index across productive rearrangements. Sourced from immuneACCESS, this table was stored by TCRdb with only in-frame sequences that have V and J called. A share of the clones is absent; for the studies checked, an unresolved V gene accounts for under half, and the remainder has no known explanation. Clone size and V and J calls were adopted from that table, with D and trimming inferred from the DNA. In all, the sample holds 200,000 or so clones, and about 80% of those were seen once. The top ten constitute around 7% of the sample.

Enrolling through a virtual design, the prospective study's participants ranged in age from about 18 to 89 years and lived across 20 to 30 United States geographic areas. To assign participants to cohorts, the prospective study relied on clinical history that participants themselves reported in a screening survey and a study questionnaire. ImmuneRACE Cohort 3 recovered participants were defined by two consecutive negative NP/OP PCR tests, healthcare professional clearance, or symptom resolution. In the prospective study, whole blood, serum and a nasopharyngeal or oropharyngeal swab were collected from each participant by mobile phlebotomists. Prospective study participants could optionally give additional blood draws and questionnaires over an approximately 2-month period. Prospective study blood samples were shipped either frozen or at room temperature before DNA extraction. CDR3 length: 16 amino acids, cysteine to phenylalanine. Just the 48-base CDR3 DNA is kept, in frame starting at base 1. In the germline V gene (reference sequence), CDR1 corresponds to DFQATT and CDR2 to SNEGSKA. A distance of 24 bases separates the germline ends of V and J, which lose 3 bases and 7 bases respectively.

With regard to this clone: Its specific antigen is unknown. It has no much larger one-base neighbor in the sample; base qualities were not kept.

Source material: PBMCs or T cells enriched from blood (not recorded which). The sequence was collected from a man aged 35-49 years who had recovered from COVID-19. The chain employs TRBV20-1 and TRBJ1-2; the D gene lacks a confident call. The nucleotide sequence is TGCAGTGCTAGTCTTCTGGGAGGGATGGTAGTCGGTGGCTACACCTTC. Translated, it gives CSASLLGGMVVGGYTF.